These 31 T cell receptor beta chains originate from one sample sequenced in a study of T cell responses to AZD1222 COVID-19 vaccine. Profiling relied on immunoSEQ multiplex PCR, and the TCRdb table lists in-frame clones only, not all of them. Of about 99,000 clones listed, roughly 89% were seen once; the top ten hold less than 55%. This sample comprised peripheral blood, obtained on day 0 of AZD1222 vaccination. These receptors were taken from an adult in good health.

The J gene is TRBJ2-7, the V gene TRBV25-1; D is unresolved. Germline-derived CDR1 and CDR2 are MGHDK and SYGVNS. The V end was cut by 2 bases, the J end by 5 bases, with 7 bases between. The CDR3 runs 12 residues. CDR3 protein: CASSEERHEQYF. The CDR3 DNA sequence: TGTGCCAGCAGTGAAGAAAGGCACGAGCAGTACTTC.

The chain links TRBV11-1 to TRBJ2-3; D not certain. V was pared by 0 bases and J by 8 bases, with 12 bases between. CDR3 length equals 14 residues. Germline CDR1 and CDR2: SGHAT and FQDESV (reference sequence). The DNA of the CDR3 is TGTGCCAGCAGCTTAGCCTACACCAGAGGTACGCAGTATTTT. Translating it yields CASSLAYTRGTQYF.

This clone was seen only once. Sequence at one end of the junction differs from germline and may be a read error. The gene calls are TRBV28 and TRBJ1-1, with TRBD1 as a possible D gene (6 bases). Germline V gives CDR1 MDHEN, CDR2 SYDVKM. CDR3 length: 14 residues. CDR3 loop: CASKLAQGNAEAFF. CDR3 sequence (DNA): TGTGCCAGCAAACTCGCTCAGGGGAACGCTGAAGCTTTCTTT.

The chain recombines TRBV6-5 with TRBJ2-2; D unresolved. Trimming shortened V by 2 bases and J by 0 bases, and 7 bases separated the two germline ends. There are 15 residues in the CDR3. In germline, CDR1 is MNHEY, CDR2 SVGAGI. The CDR3 here is CASSYRSTNTGELFF. The CDR3 bases are TGTGCCAGCAGTTACAGGTCAACGAACACCGGGGAGCTGTTTTTT.

The chain combines TRBV6-5 with TRBJ2-5, with D tentatively TRBD2 (5 bases). Trimming took 5 bases from V and 4 from J, leaving 14 bases between them. Germline CDR1 reads MNHEY; CDR2 reads SVGAGI. CDR3 length equals 14 residues. CDR3 in amino acids: CASSRGPLGETQYF. The DNA of the CDR3 is TGTGCCAGCAGTCGCGGGCCCCTCGGAGAGACCCAGTACTTC.

The V and J genes are TRBV19 and TRBJ1-2, with D maybe TRBD1 (6 bases). Trimming removed 0 bases from V and 6 bases from J, with 8 bases in between. Germline CDR1 reads LNHDA; CDR2 reads SQIVND (reference sequence). This CDR3 region has 13 residues. The CDR3 reads CASSIDRGHGYTF. The CDR3 bases are TGTGCCAGTAGTATAGACAGGGGACATGGCTACACCTTC. Filled out from reference TRBV19 and TRBJ1-2, the complete variable domain reads DGGITQSPKYLFRKEGQNVTLSCEQNLNHDAMYWYRQDPGQGLRLIYYSQIVNDFQKGDIAEGYSVSREKKESFPLTVTSAQKNPTAFYLCASSIDRGHGYTFGSGTRLTVV.

This sequence joins TRBV7-9 and TRBJ2-1; TRBD2 matches at 13 bases. The CDR3 consists of 16 residues. Germline lookup yields CDR1 SEHNR and CDR2 FQNEAQ (reference sequence). V shed 2 bases, J shed 5 bases, and the junction held 3 bases outside the gene matches. The DNA of the CDR3 is TGTGCCAGCAGCTTAATCGGACTAGCGGGAGACAATGAGCAGTTCTTC. Translating gives CASSLIGLAGDNEQFF.

The CDR3 DNA sequence: TGTGCCAGCAGCCAAGATGGGGGCAGGGGCGGCTACACCTTC. It yields the protein CASSQDGGRGGYTF. This rearrangement joins TRBV3-1 (or the pseudogene TRBV3-2) to TRBJ1-2, with a possible D match to TRBD1 (6 bases). CDR1 is LGHDT, CDR2 YNNKEL, per germline (reference sequence). The ends were cut back, 0 bases at V and 8 bases at J, with 13 bases in the middle. The CDR3 covers 14 residues.

V gene TRBV6-5 combines with J gene TRBJ2-7, with 9 bases that match TRBD2. The CDR3 sequence is 15 residues long. Germline CDR1 reads MNHEY; CDR2 reads SVGAGI. V trimming: 0 bases; J trimming: 7 bases; junction bases outside the gene matches: 7. DNA of the CDR3: TGTGCCAGCAGTTACTCCCTAGCGGGGACCTGGGAGCAGTACTTC. This codes for CASSYSLAGTWEQYF.

The CDR3 DNA follows: TGCGCCAGCAGCTTGAACCCCGGGACACTGAATTCACCCCTCCACTTT. Its translation: CASSLNPGTLNSPLHF. V and J are TRBV5-1 and TRBJ1-6; a weak D match, TRBD1 (6 bases). Per germline, CDR1 SGHRS and CDR2 YFSETQ. The CDR3 runs to 16 residues. V lost 1 base and J lost 7, with 15 bases in between.

The chain uses TRBV28 and TRBJ1-1; tentatively, D is TRBD1 (6 bases). Germline CDR1 reads MDHEN; CDR2 reads SYDVKM. The CDR3 covers 14 residues. Trimming took 10 bases from V and 8 from J, leaving 23 bases between them. The DNA for the CDR3 is TGTGCCACCAAATTACAGGGCCTCCAGGGAGAAGCTTTCTTT. It translates to CATKLQGLQGEAFF.

This sequence joins TRBV10-1 and TRBJ2-2; 10 bases are a match to TRBD2. Germline trimming cut 3 bases from V and 5 bases from J; bases unmatched to any gene: 12. Germline values: CDR1 WNHNN, CDR2 SYGVQD (reference sequence). The CDR3 has 18 residues. The CDR3: CASSDPAGGPRGTGELFF. The CDR3 DNA reads TGCGCCAGCAGTGACCCAGCGGGAGGGCCACGAGGGACCGGGGAGCTGTTTTTT.

V and J are TRBV18 and TRBJ1-1, with 7 bases aligning to TRBD1. Germline V gives CDR1 KGHSH, CDR2 LQKENI. This CDR3 has 15 amino acids. V lost 5 bases and J lost 5; bases outside the gene matches: 11. CDR3 sequence reads: CASSISTGSRTEAFF. The DNA of the CDR3 is TGTGCCAGCTCAATTTCGACAGGGTCGCGGACTGAAGCTTTCTTT.

V and J are TRBV5-4 and TRBJ2-2; the match to TRBD2 covers 8 bases. The V gene's germline CDR1 is SGHNT and CDR2 YYREEE (reference sequence). V was clipped by 0 bases and J by 0 bases; unmatched bases: 1. This CDR3 has 16 residues. The CDR3 nucleotides are TGTGCCAGCAGCTTGGAAGCGGGAGCGAACACCGGGGAGCTGTTTTTT. This codes for CASSLEAGANTGELFF.

The chain has TRBV11-3 and TRBJ2-2; maybe TRBD1 (6 bases). The V gene lost 6 bases and the J gene lost 3 bases, with 11 bases spanning the gap. The CDR3 covers 14 residues. Germline assignment: CDR1 SGHNT and CDR2 YENEEA. CDR3 DNA: TGTGCCAGCAGTTTGGGACAAGACACCGGGGAGCTGTTTTTT. This encodes CASSLGQDTGELFF.

The V and J genes are TRBV4-3 and TRBJ2-3; 9 bases line up with TRBD2. The germline V gene has CDR1 LGHNA and CDR2 YSLEER. The CDR3 sequence is 15 residues long. V lost 1 base to trimming and J lost 6 bases; unmatched junction nucleotides: 5. The CDR3 protein is CASSQVPSGADTQYF. The CDR3 DNA reads TGCGCCAGCAGCCAAGTACCTAGCGGGGCGGATACGCAGTATTTT.

This rearrangement joins TRBV7-9 to TRBJ2-2; D gene ambiguous. Germline CDR1 SEHNR, CDR2 FQNEAQ (reference sequence). The CDR3 is 15 residues long. Trimming cost V 5 bases and J 6 bases, with 16 bases left between them. The CDR3 spells CASSDFRLVAGELFF. CDR3 sequence (DNA): TGTGCCAGCAGCGATTTCCGTCTAGTTGCCGGGGAGCTGTTTTTT.

The V call is TRBV6-5, the J call TRBJ1-4; a possible D gene is TRBD1 (5 bases). Germline V lookup: CDR1 MNHEY, CDR2 SVGAGI. Trimming took off 6 bases at V and 7 bases at J, with 15 bases between the two ends. This CDR3 region has 14 residues. Written as DNA, the CDR3 is TGTGCCAGCAGCTCCTTAGGGAGGGGTGAAAAACTGTTTTTT. This codes for CASSSLGRGEKLFF.

The chain joins TRBV6-5 to TRBJ2-7, with D maybe TRBD1 (6 bases). Germline CDR1 MNHEY, CDR2 SVGAGI. The CDR3 extends over 15 amino acids. The V gene lost 5 bases and the J gene lost 2 bases, with 16 bases spanning the gap. CDR3 coding DNA: TGTGCCAGCAGTATTCACAGGGCCGCCACCTACGAGCAGTACTTC. Translated: CASSIHRAATYEQYF.

The chain combines TRBV5-5 with TRBJ1-1, with a tentative D call TRBD1 (5 bases). The V end was cut by 1 base, the J end by 2 bases, with 12 bases between. Germline V CDR1 and CDR2: SGHKS, YYEKEE (reference sequence). The CDR3 covers 15 residues. This CDR3 is CASSLTGQDNTEAFF. CDR3 DNA: TGTGCCAGCAGCTTGACGGGGCAGGATAACACTGAAGCTTTCTTT.

The count of this clone is one. The chain recombines TRBV12-3 or TRBV12-4 with TRBJ2-7; TRBD2 is a possible D gene (6 bases). Trimming removed 6 bases at V and 5 bases at J, with 14 bases between. The CDR3 is 13 residues long. The DNA for the CDR3 is TGTGCCAGCAGGGGGAGGACTTGGAACGAGCAGTACTTC. It translates to CASRGRTWNEQYF.

This chain's CDR3 is CASRGDSGYYGYTF. Written as DNA, the CDR3 is TGTGCCAGCAGAGGGGACAGTGGGTACTATGGCTACACCTTC. This sequence joins TRBV6-5 and TRBJ1-2, with TRBD1 identical over 7 bases. CDR3 length equals 14 residues. The V and J ends lost 6 bases and 3 bases, in that order; junction bases with no gene match: 7. Germline assignment: CDR1 MNHEY and CDR2 SVGAGI.

The J gene is TRBJ2-2, the V gene TRBV28; 8 positions match TRBD1. The V gene's germline CDR1 is MDHEN and CDR2 SYDVKM. The CDR3 is 14 residues long. Trimming cost V 8 bases and J 3 bases; bases outside gene matches: 5. This chain's CDR3 is CASLTGEYTGELFF. In DNA form, the CDR3 reads TGTGCCAGCTTGACAGGGGAGTACACCGGGGAGCTGTTTTTT.

V is TRBV11-2 and J is TRBJ2-7; D may be TRBD1 or TRBD2 (5 bases each). With 1 base removed from V and 0 bases from J, the gap between germline ends came to 7 bases. CDR3 size: 14 residues. CDR1 and CDR2 (germline): SGHAT, FQNNGV. The CDR3 here is CASSLGDASYEQYF. The CDR3 coding sequence is TGTGCCAGCAGCTTAGGGGACGCCTCCTACGAGCAGTACTTC.

This clone was seen only a few times. The chain links TRBV9 to TRBJ2-7; the match to TRBD1 covers 8 bases. CDR3 size: 15 residues. Per the germline V gene, CDR1 is SGDLS and CDR2 is YYNGEE. The V and J ends lost 5 bases and 1 base, in that order; junction bases with no gene match: 8. The CDR3: CASSSGQGGSYEQYF. The CDR3 region has the DNA TGTGCCAGCAGTTCCGGACAGGGCGGTTCCTACGAGCAGTACTTC.

The chain couples TRBV4-3 to TRBJ2-1, with 11 bases aligning to TRBD2. The CDR3 totals 15 residues. CDR1 is LGHNA, CDR2 YSLEER, per germline. V shed 3 bases, J shed 5 bases, and the junction held 3 bases outside the gene matches. The CDR3 protein is CASSQTSGANNEQFF. CDR3 nucleotide sequence: TGCGCCAGCAGCCAGACTAGCGGGGCCAACAATGAGCAGTTCTTC.

About this clone: Other DNA sequences in this sample translate to the same CDR3. The chain joins TRBV3-1 (or the pseudogene TRBV3-2) to TRBJ2-7; TRBD2 matches 9 bases. The CDR3 covers 16 residues. CDR1 is LGHDT and CDR2 is YNNKEL in the germline V gene (reference sequence). V trimming: 0 bases; J trimming: 5 bases; junction bases outside the gene matches: 8. CDR3 loop: CASSQDTGLAKDEQYF. In DNA form, the CDR3 reads TGTGCCAGCAGCCAAGATACTGGACTAGCGAAAGACGAGCAGTACTTC.

The rearrangement uses TRBV28 and TRBJ2-1; TRBD2 agrees at 11 bases. Unmatched junction bases numbered 5, after V lost 1 base and J lost 6 bases. This CDR3 has 16 residues. Per germline, CDR1 MDHEN and CDR2 SYDVKM. DNA of the CDR3: TGTGCCAGCAGTTTATTGGGGACTAGCGGCCGCAATGAGCAGTTCTTC. Amino acid sequence: CASSLLGTSGRNEQFF.

This sequence joins TRBV4-3 and TRBJ1-6; D is undetermined. V was cut by 0 bases and J by 7 bases, with 4 bases left in between. Looked up from germline, CDR1 is LGHNA and CDR2 is YSLEER. There are 13 residues in the CDR3. CDR3: CASSQETNSPLHF. The CDR3 nucleotides are TGCGCCAGCAGCCAAGAAACCAATTCACCCCTCCACTTT.

This sequence joins TRBV7-2 and TRBJ2-7, with D perhaps matching TRBD2 (5 bases). Germline loops: CDR1 SGHTA, CDR2 FQGNSA. CDR3 length: 15 amino acids. The ends were cut back, 5 bases at V and 2 bases at J, with 16 bases in the middle. The CDR3 loop is CASSIRLYGAYEQYF. For the CDR3, the DNA is TGTGCCAGCAGCATCCGACTCTACGGGGCCTACGAGCAGTACTTC.

The chain uses TRBV7-8 and TRBJ2-7; 8 bases line up with TRBD2. The CDR3 is 16 amino acids. V lost 5 bases to trimming and J lost 5 bases; unmatched junction nucleotides: 14. Germline V CDR1 and CDR2: SGHVS, FQNEAQ. The CDR3 loop reads CASSNRLAGPPDEQYF. The CDR3 bases are TGTGCCAGCAGCAATAGGCTAGCGGGCCCTCCCGACGAGCAGTACTTC.